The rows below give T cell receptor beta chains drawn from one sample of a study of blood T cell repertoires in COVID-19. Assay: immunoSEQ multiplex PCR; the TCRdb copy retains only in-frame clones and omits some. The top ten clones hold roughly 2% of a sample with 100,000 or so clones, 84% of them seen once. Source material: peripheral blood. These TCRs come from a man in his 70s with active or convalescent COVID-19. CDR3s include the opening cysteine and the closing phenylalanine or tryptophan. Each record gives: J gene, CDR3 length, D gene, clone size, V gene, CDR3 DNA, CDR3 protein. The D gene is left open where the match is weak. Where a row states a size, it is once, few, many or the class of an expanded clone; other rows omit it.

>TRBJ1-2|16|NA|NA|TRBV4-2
TGTGCCAGCAGCCAAGCCGGTCTCCAGGGGAACTATGGCTACACCTTC
CASSQAGLQGNYGYTF
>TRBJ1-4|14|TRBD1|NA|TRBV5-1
TGCGCCAGCAGCATGACAGGGGATCGGGAAAAACTGTTTTTT
CASSMTGDREKLFF
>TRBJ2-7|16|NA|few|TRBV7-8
TGTGCCAGCAGCATTCGGCGGGCGGGGAGCTCCTACGAGCAGTACTTC
CASSIRRAGSSYEQYF
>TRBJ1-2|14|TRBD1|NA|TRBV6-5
TGTGCCAGCAGCTCTCTCGACAGGGGATTGGACTACACCTTC
CASSSLDRGLDYTF
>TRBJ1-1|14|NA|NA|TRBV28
TGTGCCAGCATTAGGGGAAATATGAACACTGAAGCTTTCTTT
CASIRGNMNTEAFF
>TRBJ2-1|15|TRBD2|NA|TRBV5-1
TGCGCCAGCAGCGTACAAGCGGGGGGCTACAATGAGCAGTTCTTC
CASSVQAGGYNEQFF
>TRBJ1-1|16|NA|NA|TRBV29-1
TGCAGCGTTGTATTTGTTCGGGGGGGTGTGAACACTGAAGCTTTCTTT
CSVVFVRGGVNTEAFF
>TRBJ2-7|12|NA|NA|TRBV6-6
TGTGCCAGCAGTTACTCGAACAGAAAGCAGTACTTC
CASSYSNRKQYF
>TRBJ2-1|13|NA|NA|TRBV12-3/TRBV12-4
TGTGCCAGCAGTTTATCCTTATACAATGAGCAGTTCTTC
CASSLSLYNEQFF
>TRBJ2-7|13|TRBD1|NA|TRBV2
TGTGCCAGCAGCGACCGGGACAGGGGGAGAGGGTACTTC
CASSDRDRGRGYF
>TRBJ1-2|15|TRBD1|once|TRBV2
TGTGCCAGCAGGGGAGGGACAGGGACTAACTATGGCTACACCTTC
CASRGGTGTNYGYTF
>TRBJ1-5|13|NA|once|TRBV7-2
TGTGCCAGCAGTCCGTCGAGGGAACAGCCCCAGCATTTT
CASSPSREQPQHF
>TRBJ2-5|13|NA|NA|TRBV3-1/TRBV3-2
TGTGCCAGCAGCCAAGGGGGGGAAGAGACCCAGTACTTC
CASSQGGEETQYF
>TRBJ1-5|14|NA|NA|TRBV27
TGTGCCAGCAGTGTGGAGGGGGGGAATCAGCCCCAGCATTTT
CASSVEGGNQPQHF
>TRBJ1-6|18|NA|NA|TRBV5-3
TGTGCCAGAAGCTATCTAAAAACAAGGGGTCCATGGGATTCACCCCTCCACTTT
CARSYLKTRGPWDSPLHF
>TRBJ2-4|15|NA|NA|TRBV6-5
TGTGCCAGCAGTTCATTACCTCCAGGGGTCGGCATTCAGTACTTC
CASSSLPPGVGIQYF
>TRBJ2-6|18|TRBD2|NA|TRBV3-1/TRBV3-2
TGTGCCAGCAGGCATACTAGCGGGGGGAACTCTGGGGCCAACGTCCTGACTTTC
CASRHTSGGNSGANVLTF
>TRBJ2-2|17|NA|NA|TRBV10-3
TGTGCCATCAGTGAGTACGGGACTGGCCAGAACACCGGGGAGCTGTTTTTT
CAISEYGTGQNTGELFF
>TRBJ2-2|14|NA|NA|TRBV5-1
TGCGCCAGCAGCCCAGACCCGAGCGCCGGGGAGCTGTTTTTT
CASSPDPSAGELFF
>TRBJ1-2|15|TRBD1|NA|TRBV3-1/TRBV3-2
TGTGCCAGCAGCCAAAGGTCCGACAGGGGGTATGGCTACACCTTC
CASSQRSDRGYGYTF